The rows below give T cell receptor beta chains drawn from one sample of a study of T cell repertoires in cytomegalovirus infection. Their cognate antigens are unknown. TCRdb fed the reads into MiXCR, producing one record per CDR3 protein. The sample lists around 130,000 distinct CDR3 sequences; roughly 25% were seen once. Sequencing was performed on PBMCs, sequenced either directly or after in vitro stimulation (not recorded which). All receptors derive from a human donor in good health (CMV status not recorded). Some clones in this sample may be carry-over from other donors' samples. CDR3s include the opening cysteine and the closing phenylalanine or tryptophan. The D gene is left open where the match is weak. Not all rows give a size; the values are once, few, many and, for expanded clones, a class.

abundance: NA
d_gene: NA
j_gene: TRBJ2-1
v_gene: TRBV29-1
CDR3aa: CSVEPPPEQFF
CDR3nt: TGCAGCGTTGAACCCCCCCCTGAGCAGTTCTTC

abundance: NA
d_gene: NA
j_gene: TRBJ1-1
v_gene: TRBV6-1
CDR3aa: CASVRVVGTEAFF
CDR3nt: TGTGCCAGCGTTAGGGTGGTCGGGACTGAAGCTTTCTTT

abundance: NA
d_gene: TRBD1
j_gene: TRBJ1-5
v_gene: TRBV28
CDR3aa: CASSPGQDTQPQHF
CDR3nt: TGTGCCAGCAGCCCAGGACAGGATACTCAGCCCCAGCATTTT

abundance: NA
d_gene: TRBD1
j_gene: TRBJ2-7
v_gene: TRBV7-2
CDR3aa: CASSSRTGKHEQYF
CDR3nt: TGTGCCAGCAGCTCCCGGACAGGGAAACACGAGCAGTACTTC

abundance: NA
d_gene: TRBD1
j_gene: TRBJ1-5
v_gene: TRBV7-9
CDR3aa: CASSLGQGAVQPQHF
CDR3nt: TGTGCCAGCAGCCTAGGCCAGGGGGCGGTTCAGCCCCAGCATTTT

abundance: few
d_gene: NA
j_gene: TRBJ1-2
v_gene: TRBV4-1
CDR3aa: CASSQVGSERTRGYTF
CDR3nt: TGCGCCAGCAGCCAAGTGGGGTCCGAAAGAACGCGTGGCTACACCTTC

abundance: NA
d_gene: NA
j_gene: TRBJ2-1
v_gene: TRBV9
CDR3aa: CASSVVGDYNEQFF
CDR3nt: TGTGCCAGCAGCGTAGTGGGGGACTACAATGAGCAGTTCTTC

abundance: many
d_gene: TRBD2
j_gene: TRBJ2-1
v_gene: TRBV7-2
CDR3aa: CASSFGTRPYNEQFF
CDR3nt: TGTGCCAGCAGCTTCGGGACTAGACCCTACAATGAGCAGTTCTTC

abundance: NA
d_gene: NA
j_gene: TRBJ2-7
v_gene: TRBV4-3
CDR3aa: CASSQDRGAGGEQYF
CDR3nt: TGCGCCAGCAGCCAAGACCGGGGGGCTGGAGGCGAGCAGTACTTC

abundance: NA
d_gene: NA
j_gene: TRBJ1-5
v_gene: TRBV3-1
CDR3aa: CASSQRGAFNQPQHF
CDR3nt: TGTGCCAGCAGCCAACGAGGGGCGTTCAATCAGCCCCAGCATTTT

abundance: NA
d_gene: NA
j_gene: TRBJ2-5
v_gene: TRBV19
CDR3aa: CASSSYSEEKETQYF
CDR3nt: TGTGCCAGTAGTTCTTACAGTGAGGAGAAAGAGACCCAGTACTTC

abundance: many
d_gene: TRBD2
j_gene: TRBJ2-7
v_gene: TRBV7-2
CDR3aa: CASSYIAGVSYEQYF
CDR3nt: TGTGCCAGCAGCTACATAGCGGGAGTTAGCTACGAGCAGTACTTC

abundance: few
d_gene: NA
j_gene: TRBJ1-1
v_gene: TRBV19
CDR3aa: CASSISLTEAFF
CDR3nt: TGTGCCAGTAGTATCAGCCTCACTGAAGCTTTCTTT

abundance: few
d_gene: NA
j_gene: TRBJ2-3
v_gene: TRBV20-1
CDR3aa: CSAQHRGSDSTDTQYF
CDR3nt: TGCAGTGCTCAACACAGAGGGAGTGATAGCACAGATACGCAGTATTTT

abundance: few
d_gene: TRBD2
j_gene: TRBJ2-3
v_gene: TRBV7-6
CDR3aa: CASSLLVAGTDTQYF
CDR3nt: TGTGCCAGCAGCTTGTTGGTAGCGGGGACAGATACGCAGTATTTT

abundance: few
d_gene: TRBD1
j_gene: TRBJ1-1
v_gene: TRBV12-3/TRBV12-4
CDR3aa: CASSLGAQGSEAFF
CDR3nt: TGTGCCAGCAGTTTAGGGGCACAGGGGTCTGAAGCTTTCTTT

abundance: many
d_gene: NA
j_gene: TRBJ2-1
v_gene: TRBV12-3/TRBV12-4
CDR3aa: CASTAHNNEQFF
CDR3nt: TGTGCCAGCACAGCCCATAACAATGAGCAGTTCTTC

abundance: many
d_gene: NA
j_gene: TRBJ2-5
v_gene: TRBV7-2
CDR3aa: CASSLWLAQQETQYF
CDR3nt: TGTGCCAGCAGCTTATGGCTAGCGCAGCAAGAGACCCAGTACTTC

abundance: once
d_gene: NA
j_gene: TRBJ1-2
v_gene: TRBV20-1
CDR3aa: CSAEQGVGGGYTF
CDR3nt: TGCAGTGCGGAACAGGGAGTCGGAGGTGGCTACACCTTC

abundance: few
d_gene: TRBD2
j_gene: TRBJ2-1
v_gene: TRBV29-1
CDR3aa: CSVDRLADNEQFF
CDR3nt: TGCAGCGTTGACCGCCTAGCGGACAATGAGCAGTTCTTC

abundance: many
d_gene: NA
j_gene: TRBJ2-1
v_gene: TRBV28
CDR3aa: CASSPRSYNEQFF
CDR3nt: TGTGCCAGCAGTCCGCGGAGCTACAATGAGCAGTTCTTC

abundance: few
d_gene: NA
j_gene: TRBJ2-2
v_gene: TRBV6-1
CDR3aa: CASIKERLNTGELFF
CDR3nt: TGTGCCAGCATAAAGGAACGGCTTAACACCGGGGAGCTGTTTTTT

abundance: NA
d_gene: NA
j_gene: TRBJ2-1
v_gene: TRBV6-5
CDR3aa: CAKAPRYRTKNEQFF
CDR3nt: TGTGCCAAGGCCCCAAGGTATAGAACCAAGAATGAGCAGTTCTTC

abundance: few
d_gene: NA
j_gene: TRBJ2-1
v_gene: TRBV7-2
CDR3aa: CASSLVPFNEQFF
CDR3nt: TGTGCCAGCAGCTTAGTACCTTTCAATGAGCAGTTCTTC

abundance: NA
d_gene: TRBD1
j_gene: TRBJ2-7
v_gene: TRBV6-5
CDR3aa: CASSFVRGRREQYF
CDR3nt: TGTGCCAGCAGTTTCGTCAGGGGGCGCAGGGAGCAGTACTTC

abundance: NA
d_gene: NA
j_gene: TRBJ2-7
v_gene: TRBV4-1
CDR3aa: CASSLKSSYEQYF
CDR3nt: TGCGCCAGCAGCCTTAAGAGCTCCTACGAGCAGTACTTC

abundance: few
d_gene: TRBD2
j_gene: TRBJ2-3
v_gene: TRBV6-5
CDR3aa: CASSYSLAGVRDTQYF
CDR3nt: TGTGCCAGCAGTTACTCCCTAGCGGGAGTAAGAGATACGCAGTATTTT

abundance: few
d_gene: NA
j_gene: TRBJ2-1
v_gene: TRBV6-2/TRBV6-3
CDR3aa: CASRGASGEQFF
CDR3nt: TGTGCCAGCCGGGGAGCTTCGGGTGAGCAGTTCTTC

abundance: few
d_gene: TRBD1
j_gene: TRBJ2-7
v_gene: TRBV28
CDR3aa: CASKGGGQGYEQYF
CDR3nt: TGTGCCAGCAAGGGGGGGGGACAGGGATACGAGCAGTACTTC

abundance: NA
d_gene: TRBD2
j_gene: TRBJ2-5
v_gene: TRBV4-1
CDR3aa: CASSQDGAGGLLRTQYF
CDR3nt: TGCGCCAGCAGCCAAGATGGGGCGGGAGGCTTGTTAAGGACCCAGTACTTC

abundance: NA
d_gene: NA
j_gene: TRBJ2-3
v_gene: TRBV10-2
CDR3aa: CASSDSGSTDTQYF
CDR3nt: TGCGCCAGCAGTGATAGCGGAAGCACAGATACGCAGTATTTT

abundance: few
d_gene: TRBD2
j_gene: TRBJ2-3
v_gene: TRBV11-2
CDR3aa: CASSLALAGGGTQYF
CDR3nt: TGTGCCAGCAGCTTAGCACTAGCGGGAGGAGGGACGCAGTATTTT

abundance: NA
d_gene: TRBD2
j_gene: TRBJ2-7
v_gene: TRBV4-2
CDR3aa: CASSPKTSGVVYEQYF
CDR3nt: TGTGCCAGCAGCCCAAAAACTAGCGGTGTGGTCTACGAGCAGTACTTC

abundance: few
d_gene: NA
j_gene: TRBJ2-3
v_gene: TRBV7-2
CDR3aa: CASSLQLRDTQYF
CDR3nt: TGTGCCAGCAGCTTACAGCTTCGAGATACGCAGTATTTT

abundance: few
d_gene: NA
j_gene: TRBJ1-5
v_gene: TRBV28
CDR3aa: CASSLSGINQPQHF
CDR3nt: TGTGCCAGCAGTTTATCAGGAATAAATCAGCCCCAGCATTTT

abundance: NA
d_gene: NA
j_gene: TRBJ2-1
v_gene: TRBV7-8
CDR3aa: CASSLSGTGKFF
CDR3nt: TGTGCCAGCAGCTTATCAGGGACGGGGAAGTTCTTC

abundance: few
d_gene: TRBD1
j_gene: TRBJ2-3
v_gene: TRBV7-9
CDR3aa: CASSWTDRGEDTQYF
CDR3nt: TGTGCCAGCAGCTGGACGGACAGGGGGGAGGATACGCAGTATTTT

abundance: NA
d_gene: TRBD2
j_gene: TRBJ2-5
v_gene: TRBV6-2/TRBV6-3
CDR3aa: CASSYSKGLGEETQYF
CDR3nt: TGTGCCAGCAGTTACTCGAAGGGACTAGGGGAGGAGACCCAGTACTTC

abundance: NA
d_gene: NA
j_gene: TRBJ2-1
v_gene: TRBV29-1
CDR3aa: CTTAAAEGEQFF
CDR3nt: TGCACCACCGCAGCGGCAGAAGGGGAGCAGTTCTTC